Below, 27 T cell receptor beta chains from the same sample are listed, as sequenced in a study of T-cell memory formation after mild COVID-19. One entry per CDR3 protein results from TCRdb running MiXCR on the 5' RACE reads. Among some 450,000 distinct CDR3 sequences listed, around 20% were seen once. The material sequenced was PBMCs or a T cell subset sorted from them (not recorded which). These receptors originate from an adult woman who had mild COVID-19 (a few samples of this study predate the infection). Cell type and time point are not known.

The gene calls are TRBV6-1 and TRBJ1-1; D is ambiguous. Trimming pared 6 bases from V and 0 bases from J, leaving 8 bases between. Germline CDR1 is MNHNS and CDR2 is SASEGT. This CDR3 contains 13 residues. CDR3 sequence (DNA): TGTGCCAGCAGGGGCCTTTTGAACACTGAAGCTTTCTTT. This sequence encodes CASRGLLNTEAFF.

This sequence joins TRBV19 and TRBJ1-1; D ambiguous. The CDR3 consists of 11 residues. V lost 3 bases to trimming and J lost 10 bases, with 9 bases between them. Germline lookup yields CDR1 LNHDA and CDR2 SQIVND (reference sequence). CDR3: CASSMGLGAFF. Here the CDR3 DNA reads TGTGCCAGTAGTATGGGCTTGGGAGCTTTCTTT.

The rearrangement uses TRBV7-2 and TRBJ1-6; a possible D gene is TRBD1 (5 bases). The CDR3 extends over 17 amino acids. V was clipped by 2 bases and J by 6 bases, with 17 bases between them. Germline-derived CDR1 and CDR2 are SGHTA and FQGNSA. The CDR3 is CASSLWETGGSNSPLHF. CDR3 nucleotides: TGTGCCAGCAGCTTATGGGAAACGGGGGGTAGTAATTCACCCCTCCACTTT.

This chain joins TRBV27 and TRBJ1-1; 9 bases align to TRBD1. CDR1 is MNHEY, CDR2 SMNVEV, per germline (reference sequence). V shed 6 bases and J 1 base; nucleotides not matched to a gene: 15. This CDR3 has 18 amino acids. The CDR3 DNA sequence: TGTGCCAGCAGCTATTTACCACAGGGGGCCACTTGGAACACTGAAGCTTTCTTT. Its translation: CASSYLPQGATWNTEAFF.

V and J are TRBV5-1 and TRBJ2-1, with D perhaps TRBD2 (5 bases). CDR1 and CDR2 from the germline V gene are SGHRS and YFSETQ. This CDR3 region has 18 residues. The V end was cut by 2 bases, the J end by 3 bases, with 21 bases between. The CDR3 region has the DNA TGCGCCAGCAGCTTCTGGGCCCAGGAGGAAGGAAGCTACAATGAGCAGTTCTTC. Its translation is CASSFWAQEEGSYNEQFF.

This clonotype was counted a few times. This chain joins TRBV7-2 and TRBJ2-1, with TRBD2 matching 8 bases. V lost 1 base to trimming and J lost 2 bases; unmatched junction nucleotides: 7. From germline, CDR1 is SGHTA and CDR2 FQGNSA. The CDR3 length is 17 residues. The CDR3, as DNA: TGTGCCAGCAGCTTAGATATCCCTAGCGGGCCCTACAATGAGCAGTTCTTC. Its protein product is CASSLDIPSGPYNEQFF.

Ten or more counts support this clonotype. The rearrangement joins TRBV7-9 to TRBJ1-2, with D uncertain. The germline V and J ends were trimmed by 1 base and 3 bases, with 12 bases remaining between them. CDR1 is SEHNR and CDR2 is FQNEAQ in the germline V gene (reference sequence). This CDR3 is 15 amino acids long. CDR3 DNA sequence: TGTGCCAGCAGCTTAGTCGGTACGGCGGACTATGGCTACACCTTC. It encodes CASSLVGTADYGYTF.

The chain is built from TRBV20-1 and TRBJ2-2; 8 nucleotides match TRBD2. This CDR3 is built from 13 residues. The V and J ends lost 6 bases and 5 bases, in that order; junction bases with no gene match: 5. Germline V gene data show CDR1 as DFQATT and CDR2 as SNEGSKA (reference sequence). CDR3 sequence: CSANRGGTGELFF. Written as DNA, the CDR3 is TGCAGTGCCAACCGGGGGGGGACCGGGGAGCTGTTTTTT.

The sample holds many counts of this clonotype. The J gene is TRBJ2-7, the V gene TRBV4-2; the D gene is possibly TRBD1 (6 bases). V was clipped by 0 bases and J by 4 bases, with 10 bases between them. The CDR3 length is 14 residues. The V gene's germline CDR1 is LGHNA and CDR2 YNFKEQ. CDR3 coding DNA: TGTGCCAGCAGCCAAGATCTGAGGGGGTACGAGCAGTACTTC. It codes for CASSQDLRGYEQYF.

This clonotype turned up a few times. The rearrangement joins TRBV5-5 to TRBJ2-7, with 7 bases identical to TRBD1. J lost 1 base, V lost 2 bases, and 3 bases had no gene match. The CDR3 is 14 amino acids. The germline CDR1 and CDR2 sequences are SGHKS and YYEKEE (reference sequence). The CDR3 DNA follows: TGTGCCAGCAGCTTCGACAGGGTATCCTACGAGCAGTACTTC. It codes for CASSFDRVSYEQYF.

The J gene is TRBJ2-1, the V gene TRBV5-6; D gene uncertain. The CDR3 extends over 14 amino acids. V lost 3 bases to trimming and J lost 4 bases, with 11 bases between them. Germline V gene data show CDR1 as SGHDT and CDR2 as YYEEEE. CDR3 coding DNA: TGTGCCAGCAGCTCCGTTGGGTATTACAATGAGCAGTTCTTC. Amino acid sequence: CASSSVGYYNEQFF.

In its sample, this clonotype was seen a few times. J is TRBJ1-1 and V is TRBV2; possibly TRBD1 for D (5 bases). The V gene's germline CDR1 is SNHLY and CDR2 FYNNEI. Trimming stripped 8 bases from V and 5 bases from J, with 12 bases between. CDR3 length: 12 amino acids. CDR3 DNA: TGTGCCAGCGGGACTAGCGGGACTGAAGCTTTCTTT. Protein product: CASGTSGTEAFF.

Only a few counts were recorded for this clonotype. The chain links TRBV19 to TRBJ1-5, with 7 bases fitting TRBD1. The CDR3 sequence is 14 residues long. The V segment lost 6 bases and the J segment 4 bases; nucleotides outside the gene matches: 6. Looked up from germline, CDR1 is LNHDA and CDR2 is SQIVND (reference sequence). CDR3 loop: CASRTGEGNQPQHF. CDR3 DNA sequence: TGTGCCAGTAGAACAGGGGAAGGTAATCAGCCCCAGCATTTT.

This clonotype has just a few counts. Here the CDR3 DNA reads TGTGCCACGCGGGGCGAAAGGGGAAACACTGAAGCTTTCTTT. Its translation is CATRGERGNTEAFF. This chain links TRBV7-9 with TRBJ1-1; D perhaps matches TRBD1 (5 bases). Trimming cost V 10 bases and J 2 bases, with 17 bases left between them. Germline loops: CDR1 SEHNR, CDR2 FQNEAQ (reference sequence). The CDR3 length is 14 residues.

The sample holds a few counts of this clonotype. The chain employs TRBV12-3 or TRBV12-4 and TRBJ1-2; D call uncertain. V lost 8 bases, J lost 6 bases, and 16 bases lay in between. The CDR3 runs to 13 residues. The CDR3 region is CASHRFGGNGYTF. In DNA, the CDR3 is TGTGCCAGCCACCGTTTCGGAGGAAATGGCTACACCTTC.

The CDR3 reads CASIRARIETGELFF. In DNA form, the CDR3 reads TGTGCCAGCATCCGGGCCAGGATAGAGACCGGGGAGCTGTTTTTT. The gene calls are TRBV2 and TRBJ2-2, with unresolved D. The germline CDR1 and CDR2 sequences are SNHLY and FYNNEI. V lost 7 bases and J 5 bases, leaving 17 bases between the germline ends. The CDR3 contains 15 residues.

This clonotype was observed a few times. This sequence joins TRBV5-1 and TRBJ2-7, with TRBD1 matching 9 bases. Trimming cost V 8 bases and J 5 bases; bases outside gene matches: 11. The CDR3 covers 14 residues. Germline CDR1 and CDR2: SGHRS and YFSETQ. CDR3 nucleotides: TGCGCCAGTTTTCCCGGGACAGGGATTCACGAGCAGTACTTC. Translated: CASFPGTGIHEQYF.

The V and J genes are TRBV2 and TRBJ2-7, with 7 bases identical to TRBD1. CDR3 size: 14 residues. The trim removed 6 bases at V and 2 bases at J, leaving 7 bases unmatched. Germline V lookup: CDR1 SNHLY, CDR2 FYNNEI. Here the CDR3 DNA reads TGTGCCAGCAGCATGGACAGGTGGACCTACGAGCAGTACTTC. Translating it yields CASSMDRWTYEQYF.

This clonotype showed up just a few times. The V gene is TRBV3-1, the J gene TRBJ2-7, with TRBD2 matching 7 bases. V shed 5 bases, J shed 3 bases, and the junction held 4 bases outside the gene matches. From germline, CDR1 is LGHDT and CDR2 YNNKEL (reference sequence). The CDR3 is 13 residues long. DNA for the CDR3: TGTGCCAGCAGCGCGACTAGCATCTACGAGCAGTACTTC. Protein product: CASSATSIYEQYF.

The chain recombines TRBV12-3 or TRBV12-4 with TRBJ2-2, with D possibly matching TRBD2 (6 bases). With 1 base removed from V and 1 base from J, the gap between germline ends came to 25 bases. The CDR3 has 21 amino acids. CDR3 nucleotides: TGTGCCAGCAGTTTAGGTCTCATTTGGGACTCAGAGCCAAAGAACACCGGGGAGCTGTTTTTT. This codes for CASSLGLIWDSEPKNTGELFF.

The genes are TRBV5-1 and TRBJ1-1; no firm D call. Trimming removed 5 bases from V and 0 bases from J, with 8 bases in between. Per germline, CDR1 SGHRS and CDR2 YFSETQ. CDR3 length equals 13 residues. CDR3 nucleotide sequence: TGCGCCAGCAGATTTGGGGTGAACACTGAAGCTTTCTTT. This gives the protein CASRFGVNTEAFF.

The rearrangement uses TRBV24-1 and TRBJ2-7; 8 bases line up with TRBD1. CDR3 size: 11 residues. V was clipped by 9 bases and J by 7 bases; unmatched bases: 4. In germline, CDR1 is KGHDR, CDR2 SFDVKD. CDR3 in amino acids: CATGQGREQYF. In DNA form, the CDR3 reads TGTGCCACCGGACAGGGCCGGGAGCAGTACTTC.

This clonotype has more than one count but fewer than ten. This chain joins TRBV6-5 and TRBJ2-7, with 8 bases that match TRBD1. V was pared by 6 bases and J by 0 bases, with 7 bases of the junction left unmatched. The CDR3 sequence is 15 residues long. The germline gives CDR1 MNHEY, CDR2 SVGAGI. Here the CDR3 DNA reads TGTGCCAGCAGCCCCCCGGACAGGGTCTCCTACGAGCAGTACTTC. It yields the protein CASSPPDRVSYEQYF.

CDR3 protein: CASSLRLRPSTDTQYF. The DNA of the CDR3 is TGTGCCAGCAGTTTAAGACTCCGTCCTAGCACAGATACGCAGTATTTT. The J gene is TRBJ2-3, the V gene TRBV6-1; D call uncertain. V lost 5 bases, J lost 0 bases, and 15 bases lay in between. In germline, CDR1 is MNHNS, CDR2 SASEGT. The CDR3 covers 16 residues.

This clonotype was counted only a few times. This chain connects TRBV29-1 to TRBJ2-5, with TRBD2 matching 9 bases. The CDR3 has 14 residues. V lost 6 bases, J lost 5 bases, and 10 bases stayed unmatched. Germline V CDR1 and CDR2: SQVTM, ANQGSEA. In DNA, the CDR3 is TGCAGCGTGAGGCCGGGACTAGCTAGTGAGACCCAGTACTTC. Protein sequence: CSVRPGLASETQYF.

V gene TRBV5-1 combines with J gene TRBJ2-3; D is possibly TRBD2 (6 bases). Trimming pared 0 bases from V and 3 bases from J, leaving 14 bases between. Germline assignment: CDR1 SGHRS and CDR2 YFSETQ. The CDR3 is made up of 16 amino acids. The CDR3 sequence: CASSLGLEGRTDTQYF. The CDR3 region has the DNA TGCGCCAGCAGCTTGGGTCTGGAGGGGAGGACAGATACGCAGTATTTT.

As DNA, the CDR3 is TGTGCCAGCAGTCCCCAGGGGGCATATCACCAGCCCCAGCATTTT. Translating it yields CASSPQGAYHQPQHF. V and J are TRBV12-3 or TRBV12-4 and TRBJ1-5, with TRBD1 matching over 8 bases. J was trimmed by 7 bases and V by 5 bases; bases with no gene match: 10. This CDR3 contains 15 residues.